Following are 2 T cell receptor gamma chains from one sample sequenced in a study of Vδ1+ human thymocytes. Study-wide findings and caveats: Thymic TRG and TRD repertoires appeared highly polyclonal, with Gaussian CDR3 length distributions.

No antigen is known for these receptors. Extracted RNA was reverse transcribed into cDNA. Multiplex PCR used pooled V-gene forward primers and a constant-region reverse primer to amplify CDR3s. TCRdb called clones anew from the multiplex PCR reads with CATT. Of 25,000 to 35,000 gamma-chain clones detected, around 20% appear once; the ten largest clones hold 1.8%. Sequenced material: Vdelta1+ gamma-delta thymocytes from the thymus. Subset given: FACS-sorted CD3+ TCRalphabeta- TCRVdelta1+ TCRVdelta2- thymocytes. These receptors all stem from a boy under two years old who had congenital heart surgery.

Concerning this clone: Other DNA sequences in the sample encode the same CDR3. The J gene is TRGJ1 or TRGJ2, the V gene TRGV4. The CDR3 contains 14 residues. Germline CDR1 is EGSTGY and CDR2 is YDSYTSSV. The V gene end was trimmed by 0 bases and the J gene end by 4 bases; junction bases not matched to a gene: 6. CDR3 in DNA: TGTGCCACCTGGGATGGGCCCTGCTATTATAAGAAACTCTTT. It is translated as CATWDGPCYYKKLF.

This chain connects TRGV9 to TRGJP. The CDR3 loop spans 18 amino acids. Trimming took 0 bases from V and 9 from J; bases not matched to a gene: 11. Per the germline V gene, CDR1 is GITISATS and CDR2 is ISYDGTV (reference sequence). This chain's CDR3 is CALWEVRMNGLGKKIKVF. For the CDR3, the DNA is TGTGCCTTGTGGGAGGTGCGGATGAACGGGTTGGGCAAAAAAATCAAGGTATTT.